What follows are 30 T cell receptor beta chains derived from one specimen sequenced in a study of T-cell reconstitution after alpha-beta-depleted transplantation in children. Preparing the TCRbeta library involved the use of unique molecular identifiers. TCRdb redid the calling of the PCR reads with MiXCR, one entry per CDR3 protein. Of approximately 590,000 distinct CDR3 sequences listed, 10% were seen once; the top ten hold 3.5% to 5%. The sample was PBMCs from the stem cell graft donor, taken from the stem cell graft. The receptors shown here come from a human donor who donated a stem cell graft to a child with acute myeloid leukemia.

This clonotype was seen repeatedly, ten times or more. This sequence joins TRBV6-1 and TRBJ2-2; TRBD2 agrees at 8 bases. Germline V gives CDR1 MNHNS, CDR2 SASEGT. Trimming at V came to 5 bases and at J to 6 bases, leaving 5 bases not matched to a gene. The CDR3 has 14 residues. CDR3 protein: CASSQASGPGELFF. In DNA form, the CDR3 reads TGTGCCAGCAGTCAGGCTAGCGGGCCCGGGGAGCTGTTTTTT.

This clonotype was counted only a few times. CDR3: CATASGIGNTGELFF. CDR3 nucleotides: TGTGCCACCGCTTCAGGGATAGGAAACACCGGGGAGCTGTTTTTT. The chain combines TRBV10-3 with TRBJ2-2; a weak D match, TRBD1 (5 bases). CDR1 ENHRY and CDR2 SYGVKD come from the germline V gene. V lost 10 bases and J 2 bases, leaving 17 bases between the germline ends. The CDR3 runs to 15 residues.

The V gene is TRBV4-2, the J gene TRBJ1-6; TRBD1 is a possible D gene (6 bases). The CDR3 has 15 residues. Germline V gives CDR1 LGHNA, CDR2 YNFKEQ. V gave up 4 bases and J gave up 14 bases, with 21 bases separating them. CDR3 loop: CASSPLGGGKVTLHF. Here the CDR3 DNA reads TGTGCCAGCAGCCCGCTTGGAGGGGGAAAGGTCACCCTCCACTTT.

This chain uses TRBV14 with TRBJ1-1; D remains unclear. V gave up 0 bases and J gave up 0 bases, with 11 bases separating them. Per the germline V gene, CDR1 is SGHDN and CDR2 is FVKESK. This CDR3 comprises 16 residues. For the CDR3, the DNA is TGTGCCAGCAGCCAAGACGGTCGGGTGATGAACACTGAAGCTTTCTTT. It yields the protein CASSQDGRVMNTEAFF.

Many counts were recorded for this clonotype. In nucleotides, the CDR3 is TGTGCCACCAGTGGAAATAGGGAAACCACCGGGGAGCTGTTTTTT. This sequence encodes CATSGNRETTGELFF. This rearrangement joins TRBV24-1 to TRBJ2-2; no reliable D call. Germline values: CDR1 KGHDR, CDR2 SFDVKD. Trimming cost V 5 bases and J 4 bases, with 13 bases left between them. The CDR3 has 15 residues.

This sequence joins TRBV15 and TRBJ1-5; D possibly corresponds to TRBD1 (5 bases). From germline, CDR1 is LNHNV and CDR2 YYDKDF (reference sequence). V dropped 5 bases and J dropped 2 bases, with 13 bases sitting between them. The CDR3 has 15 residues. Written as DNA, the CDR3 is TGTGCCACCAGCCCTAAATCACAGGGCAATCAGCCCCAGCATTTT. It codes for CATSPKSQGNQPQHF.

This clonotype was recorded at least ten times. The rearrangement uses TRBV20-1 and TRBJ2-5; a possible D gene is TRBD1 (6 bases). From germline, CDR1 is DFQATT and CDR2 SNEGSKA (reference sequence). The CDR3 totals 13 residues. The CDR3 coding sequence is TGCAGCGCACCATCAGGACAGCAAGAGACCCAGTACTTC. It yields the protein CSAPSGQQETQYF.

The V call is TRBV20-1, the J call TRBJ2-7; tentatively, D is TRBD1 (5 bases). The germline V and J ends were trimmed by 1 base and 3 bases, with 10 bases remaining between them. The CDR3 totals 13 residues. Germline V lookup: CDR1 DFQATT, CDR2 SNEGSKA (reference sequence). DNA for the CDR3: TGCAGTGCTAGAGTGACTCAGGGCTACGAGCAGTACTTC. Encoded protein: CSARVTQGYEQYF.

CDR3 sequence reads: CASSLLPSGSSSGANVLTF. The DNA for the CDR3 is TGTGCCAGCAGCTTATTGCCTAGCGGGTCCAGCTCTGGGGCCAACGTCCTGACTTTC. V gene TRBV7-6 combines with J gene TRBJ2-6, with TRBD2 identical over 8 bases. The CDR3 sequence is 19 residues long. Trimming cost V 2 bases and J 0 bases; bases outside gene matches: 9. Germline CDR1 and CDR2: SGHVS and FNYEAQ.

This clonotype was seen a few times. V usage is TRBV4-2 and J usage is TRBJ2-7; 8 bases map to TRBD1. Looked up from germline, CDR1 is LGHNA and CDR2 is YNFKEQ. The CDR3 contains 15 residues. J gave up 2 bases and V 2 bases, and 5 bases lay outside the gene matches. As DNA, the CDR3 is TGTGCCAGCAGCCAACCCGGACAGGGTACCTACGAGCAGTACTTC. This gives the protein CASSQPGQGTYEQYF.

This clonotype appeared a few times. This chain uses TRBV5-5 with TRBJ1-5; no reliable D call. The CDR3 loop spans 14 amino acids. Trimming stripped 0 bases from V and 1 base from J, with 5 bases between. Germline values: CDR1 SGHKS, CDR2 YYEKEE (reference sequence). The CDR3 loop reads CASSLEESNQPQHF. The DNA for the CDR3 is TGTGCCAGCAGCTTGGAGGAGAGCAATCAGCCCCAGCATTTT. Full variable domain (outside the CDR3, taken from reference TRBV5-5 and TRBJ1-5): DAGVTQSPTHLIKTRGQQVTLRCSPISGHKSVSWYQQVLGQGPQFIFQYYEKEERGRGNFPDRFSARQFPNYSSELNVNALLLGDSALYLCASSLEESNQPQHFGDGTRLSIL.

The sample holds many counts of this clonotype. This chain links TRBV20-1 with TRBJ2-7, with D possibly being TRBD1 (6 bases). The CDR3 extends over 13 amino acids. Germline assignment: CDR1 DFQATT and CDR2 SNEGSKA (reference sequence). V dropped 3 bases and J dropped 2 bases, with 11 bases sitting between them. The CDR3 nucleotides read TGCAGTGCTAGCCTGGGACAACCCTACGAGCAGTACTTC. Translating gives CSASLGQPYEQYF.

This rearrangement joins TRBV4-2 to TRBJ2-7, with unresolved D. With 3 bases removed from V and 6 bases from J, the gap between germline ends came to 9 bases. CDR3 size: 12 residues. Germline-derived CDR1 and CDR2 are LGHNA and YNFKEQ. The CDR3 coding sequence is TGTGCCAGCAGCCAGGAAGGGTCCGAGCAGTACTTC. It encodes CASSQEGSEQYF.

Concerning this clonotype itself: This may be a read error: a much more frequent sequence differs by one nucleotide. This sequence joins TRBV3-1 and TRBJ2-7, with D unresolved. Trimming took 3 bases from V and 0 from J, leaving 3 bases between them. Germline CDR1 LGHDT, CDR2 YNNKEL (reference sequence). The CDR3 covers 12 residues. The CDR3 sequence: CASSHISYEQYF. The CDR3 DNA reads TGTGCCAGCAGCCATATCTCCTACGAGCAGTACTTC.

This clonotype was recorded many times. V is TRBV29-1 and J is TRBJ2-5; 12 positions match TRBD2. V trimming: 6 bases; J trimming: 5 bases; junction bases outside the gene matches: 4. The CDR3 runs 13 residues. Germline CDR1 SQVTM, CDR2 ANQGSEA. The CDR3 loop reads CSVRLAGAETQYF. The CDR3 DNA sequence: TGCAGCGTAAGACTAGCGGGAGCGGAGACCCAGTACTTC.

The genes are TRBV2 and TRBJ1-1; 7 bases are a match to TRBD1. Trimming took 5 bases from V and 6 from J; bases not matched to a gene: 9. This CDR3 has 14 residues. Per the germline V gene, CDR1 is SNHLY and CDR2 is FYNNEI. CDR3 sequence (DNA): TGTGCCAGCAGTCGCTCACCGGGGACAGCTGAAGCTTTCTTT. As protein: CASSRSPGTAEAFF.

This clonotype was picked up a small number of times. The V gene is TRBV29-1, the J gene TRBJ1-5; 9 nucleotides match TRBD1. Looked up from germline, CDR1 is SQVTM and CDR2 is ANQGSEA. This CDR3 spans 13 amino acids. The J segment lost 7 bases and the V segment lost 6 bases, leaving 7 bases of the junction unmatched. The CDR3 loop is CSVLGQGSQPQHF. The DNA for the CDR3 is TGCAGCGTGCTGGGACAGGGCTCCCAGCCCCAGCATTTT. Full variable domain (rest looked up from reference TRBV29-1 and TRBJ1-5): SAVISQKPSRDICQRGTSLTIQCQVDSQVTMMFWYRQQPGQSLTLIATANQGSEATYESGFVIDKFPISRPNLTFSTLTVSNMSPEDSSIYLCSVLGQGSQPQHFGDGTRLSIL.

This clonotype was seen many times. The chain employs TRBV28 and TRBJ1-5, with D possibly being TRBD1 (5 bases). CDR3 size: 12 residues. CDR1 is MDHEN, CDR2 SYDVKM, per germline. V lost 2 bases and J 11 bases, leaving 10 bases between the germline ends. The CDR3 sequence: CASSLQQGAQHF. The CDR3 bases are TGTGCCAGCAGTTTACAGCAAGGGGCCCAGCATTTT. The full variable domain, rest sourced from reference TRBV28 and TRBJ1-5, is DVKVTQSSRYLVKRTGEKVFLECVQDMDHENMFWYRQDPGLGLRLIYFSYDVKMKEKGDIPEGYSVSREKKERFSLILESASTNQTSMYLCASSLQQGAQHFGDGTRLSIL.

This clonotype was seen at least ten times. This rearrangement joins TRBV6-2 or TRBV6-3 to TRBJ1-5; TRBD1 agrees at 12 bases. J gave up 4 bases and V 5 bases, and 15 bases lay outside the gene matches. The CDR3 sequence is 19 residues long. Germline V gene data show CDR1 as MNHEY and CDR2 as SVGEGT. CDR3 loop: CASSPPLLLGQGANQPQHF. The DNA for the CDR3 is TGTGCCAGCAGTCCTCCACTTCTGTTGGGACAGGGGGCGAATCAGCCCCAGCATTTT.

There are a few counts of this clonotype. This chain connects TRBV6-2 or TRBV6-3 to TRBJ2-7; 7 bases agree with TRBD1. This CDR3 spans 14 amino acids. Germline CDR1 is MNHEY and CDR2 is SVGEGT. After removal of 2 bases from V and 2 bases from J, the junction contained 3 bases not matched to a gene. The CDR3 loop reads CASSYTGQAYEQYF. CDR3 nucleotide sequence: TGTGCCAGCAGTTACACCGGACAGGCCTACGAGCAGTACTTC.

In its sample, this clonotype was seen a few times. V and J are TRBV29-1 and TRBJ1-2; maybe TRBD1 (5 bases). Trimming took off 4 bases at V and 7 bases at J, with 13 bases between the two ends. This CDR3 is built from 12 residues. The germline gives CDR1 SQVTM, CDR2 ANQGSEA. The CDR3 spells CSVGRGDGGYTF. The CDR3 DNA reads TGCAGCGTTGGACGAGGGGATGGTGGCTACACCTTC.

The gene calls are TRBV23-1 and TRBJ2-7, with TRBD1 matching over 8 bases. TRBV23-1 is an ORF; its function is uncertain. This CDR3 comprises 16 residues. V lost 8 bases and J lost 3; bases outside the gene matches: 15. CDR3 DNA sequence: TGCGCCAGCCCGCCCCCGGACAGGGCTGAAGGCTACGAGCAGTACTTC. Its translation: CASPPPDRAEGYEQYF.

The chain uses TRBV7-9 and TRBJ1-1; TRBD1 might be the D (5 bases). With 0 bases removed from V and 1 base from J, the gap between germline ends came to 9 bases. CDR1 is SEHNR, CDR2 FQNEAQ, per germline (reference sequence). This CDR3 spans 15 amino acids. The DNA for the CDR3 is TGTGCCAGCAGCTTAGCGGGACCGTCGAACACTGAAGCTTTCTTT. This translates into CASSLAGPSNTEAFF.

This clonotype has only a few counts. The chain couples TRBV20-1 to TRBJ1-4, with unresolved D. The CDR3 is made up of 14 amino acids. CDR1 and CDR2 from the germline V gene are DFQATT and SNEGSKA (reference sequence). V was pared by 0 bases and J by 3 bases, with 8 bases between. The CDR3 spells CSARERASNEKLFF. As DNA, the CDR3 is TGCAGTGCTAGAGAGCGGGCCTCTAATGAAAAACTGTTTTTT.

This clonotype was picked up a small number of times. The chain employs TRBV14 and TRBJ1-6; a weak D match, TRBD1 (6 bases). This CDR3 region has 14 residues. V was clipped by 1 base and J by 8 bases, with 9 bases between them. Germline V gives CDR1 SGHDN, CDR2 FVKESK. CDR3 in amino acids: CASSQVGGHSPLHF. For the CDR3, the DNA is TGTGCCAGCAGCCAAGTTGGGGGGCATTCACCCCTCCACTTT. The complete variable domain, with remaining parts taken from reference TRBV14 and TRBJ1-6, reads EAGVTQFPSHSVIEKGQTVTLRCDPISGHDNLYWYRRVMGKEIKFLLHFVKESKQDESGMPNNRFLAERTGGTYSTLKVQPAELEDSGVYFCASSQVGGHSPLHFGNGTRLTVT.

This chain connects TRBV4-3 to TRBJ2-3; 7 nucleotides match TRBD2. The CDR3 totals 14 residues. The ends lost 7 bases at V and 3 bases at J; junction bases unmatched: 7. Germline loops: CDR1 LGHNA, CDR2 YSLEER. The CDR3 spells CASKRDYYTDTQYF. The CDR3 DNA follows: TGCGCCAGCAAGCGGGACTACTATACAGATACGCAGTATTTT.

V is TRBV28 and J is TRBJ2-2; D is undetermined. This CDR3 is built from 13 residues. V was cut by 6 bases and J by 4 bases, with 9 bases left in between. The germline gives CDR1 MDHEN, CDR2 SYDVKM. CDR3 coding DNA: TGTGCCAGCAGCAAAGGGCCCACCGGGGAGCTGTTTTTT. Encoded protein: CASSKGPTGELFF.

This clonotype showed up many times. This rearrangement joins TRBV6-5 to TRBJ2-7; 12 positions agree with TRBD2. J was trimmed by 1 base and V by 6 bases; bases with no gene match: 4. CDR3 length: 15 residues. Germline V gene lookup returns CDR1 MNHEY and CDR2 SVGAGI. The CDR3 spells CASRPTSGSSYEQYF. CDR3 DNA: TGTGCCAGCAGACCGACTAGCGGGAGTTCCTACGAGCAGTACTTC.

This clonotype was seen at least ten times. This sequence joins TRBV29-1 and TRBJ2-3, with 7 bases fitting TRBD1. The junction had 6 bases not matched to a gene; V was cut back by 6 bases and J by 0 bases. The germline V gene encodes CDR1 SQVTM and CDR2 ANQGSEA. This CDR3 is 14 amino acids long. The CDR3 DNA reads as TGCAGCGTGAATGGACAGGTTAGCACAGATACGCAGTATTTT. This encodes CSVNGQVSTDTQYF.

This clonotype has only a few counts. The chain is built from TRBV2 and TRBJ2-7, with 7 bases identical to TRBD2. This CDR3 spans 14 amino acids. J gave up 3 bases and V 7 bases, and 9 bases lay outside the gene matches. Germline CDR1 and CDR2: SNHLY and FYNNEI. The CDR3 DNA follows: TGTGCCAGCACCGTGGGGGGGAGAGTCTACGAGCAGTACTTC. Its protein is CASTVGGRVYEQYF.